This T cell receptor (beta chain) was sequenced during a study of cytotoxic CD8 clonotypes in ibrutinib-treated CLL (dated by TCRdb to the early 2020s). About the full investigation: The cohort included around 15 treatment-naive and about a dozen relapsed/refractory patients; around 17 were IGHV unmutated. All remission and progressive disease samples were collected while patients were still receiving ibrutinib. Cryopreserved peripheral blood mononuclear cells were collected at three points: before therapy, at response, and at either sustained remission or disease progression. Samples at response were collected after a median of about twelve months of treatment, with a range of roughly 6 to 36 months. Partial responses were observed in about 24 patients and complete responses in 2; after a median follow-up of 68 months, remission was maintained in approximately 14 patients and progression was observed in approximately 12. Of the roughly 79 people in the trial, approximately 26 had longitudinal samples available. Samples averaged approximately 240,000 productive templates and about 94,000 productive rearrangements. Overall study results and their limits: Baseline clonality was found to be higher than that of age-matched healthy donors and was strongly correlated with circulating CD8+ T-cell counts. Public clonotypes were found to be uncommon and were observed to contract or remain stable during treatment; the increase in clonality was shown to reflect expansion of private clonotypes at ibrutinib response. An increase in clonality was observed at ibrutinib response, with clonality remaining stable during sustained remission and falling back toward baseline at progression. Sampling times were not matched between patients in sustained remission and patients whose disease was progressing, and lymph node repertoires were not examined.

At the junction V is shortened by 10 bases and J by 6 bases, with 13 bases in between. CDR1 and CDR2, looked up from the germline V gene (reference sequence), are LNHDA and SQIVND. The CDR3, cysteine through phenylalanine, is 12 amino acids long. The entry retains the CDR3 DNA only, 36 bases that are in frame from base 1. With regard to this clone: Its antigen remains undetermined. It has no much larger one-base neighbor in the sample; base qualities were not kept.

Reading the label with the study, this specimen's time point is: roughly 2 years on ibrutinib. For TCR beta library preparation, approximately 2 micrograms of genomic DNA was extracted from cryopreserved PBMCs. High-throughput TCR beta sequencing was performed on longitudinal blood samples from CLL patients receiving ibrutinib monotherapy. The patients took part in an open-label, single-center phase 2 trial of ibrutinib monotherapy. Each clonotype received, on average, about 10x coverage in deep resolution sequencing performed on a MiSeq, where the target depth lay between 1 in 1 million and 1 in 200,000 T cells. TCR beta libraries were generated with the immunoSEQ hsTCRB Kit. Turning to the authors' computational methods: Data were analyzed with ImmunoSEQ Data Assistant and ImmunoSEQ Analyzer, with V, D and J genes assigned per IMGT definitions. Clonality was computed as one minus normalized Shannon entropy of productive rearrangement frequencies, ranging from 0 to 1. Public clonotype analysis was restricted to overrepresented clonotypes comprising at least 0.05% of each patient's repertoire. Roughly 12 age-matched healthy donor repertoires from immuneACCESS were used as controls for clonality. The immuneACCESS repertoire file appears here via TCRdb, limited to in-frame rearrangements. These files lack a portion of the clones; in checked studies, under half of the deficit traces to unresolved V genes, and the cause of the others is not known. The DNA was the basis for D and trimming; V, J and clone size are from that table. Recorded for this sample are under 150,000 clones; 84% of them occurred a single time. 2.5% to 3.5% of the sample goes to the ten largest clones.

The sample here was PBMCs, taken after 24 months of ibrutinib treatment. The receptor comes from a human donor with chronic lymphocytic leukemia. The rearranged segments are TRBV19 and TRBJ1-5; the D gene is not confidently resolved. The sequenced DNA is TGTGCCACTGACCACGGCGGTCAGCCCCAGCATTTT. Translated, this is CATDHGGQPQHF.